The present T cell receptor beta chain was sequenced within a study of T cell responses to AZD1222 COVID-19 vaccine. Study-wide findings and caveats: Reportedly, nearly half the spike-specific TCRs target unmutated variant regions.

Method: immunoSEQ multiplex PCR; TCRdb's copy keeps in-frame clones and lacks some. The sample carries about 190,000 clones, roughly 92% recorded once. Turning to this clone: The target antigen is unknown.

Looked up from germline, CDR1 is LNHDA and CDR2 is SQIVND (reference sequence). This CDR3 region has 14 residues. Trimming removed 4 bases at V and 5 bases at J, with 12 bases between. The chain has TRBV19 and TRBJ1-5; tentative D call: TRBD1 (5 bases). This receptor was taken from an adult in good health. The sequencing used peripheral blood, collected on day 0 of AZD1222 vaccination. The CDR3 bases are TGTGCCAGTAGTACCGGGGCGGCAGATCAGCCCCAGCATTTT. Its translation is CASSTGAADQPQHF.